A single sample is the source of the 32 T cell receptor beta chains below, sequenced in a study of T cells in Graves' hyperthyroidism and ophthalmopathy. Researchers took RNA transcripts and amplified the TCR beta CDR3 regions from them. Researchers ran a first-round RT-PCR on the TCR CDR3 using the HTBI primer set. TCRdb reprocessed the multiplex PCR reads via MiXCR and lists one record per CDR3 protein. The table has approximately 700,000 distinct CDR3 sequences, 16% seen once. Sequencing input: blood. Source of these receptors: a man between 18 and 35 years old with Graves' hyperthyroidism.

This chain uses TRBV20-1 with TRBJ1-5, with 9 bases identical to TRBD1. The CDR3 runs 15 residues. Germline values: CDR1 DFQATT, CDR2 SNEGSKA (reference sequence). The V segment lost 0 bases and the J segment 7 bases; nucleotides outside the gene matches: 7. DNA for the CDR3: TGCAGTGCTAGAGATCTACAGGGGGCACTCCAGCCCCAGCATTTT. It specifies CSARDLQGALQPQHF.

This clonotype has a handful of counts. This chain uses TRBV30 with TRBJ2-3; no firm D call. The CDR3 has 15 residues. Trimming left V 5 bases short and J 3 bases short, with 18 bases between. Germline assignment: CDR1 GTSNPN and CDR2 SVGIG (reference sequence). The CDR3, as DNA: TGTGCCTGGGGATTTACGTGGAAAGTGACAGATACGCAGTATTTT. Protein product: CAWGFTWKVTDTQYF.

This clonotype was observed a few times. The V gene is TRBV19, the J gene TRBJ2-2; 12 bases align to TRBD2. The CDR3 contains 18 residues. Germline CDR1 reads LNHDA; CDR2 reads SQIVND (reference sequence). The trim removed 2 bases at V and 7 bases at J, leaving 11 bases unmatched. CDR3 nucleotides: TGTGCCAGTAGTATACCACCCCTAGCGGGAGGGCCGGACGGGGAGCTGTTTTTT. Its protein product is CASSIPPLAGGPDGELFF.

This clonotype occurred many times. V is TRBV6-1 and J is TRBJ2-3, with 7 nucleotides matching TRBD1. Germline CDR1 MNHNS, CDR2 SASEGT. The CDR3 spans 14 residues. V was clipped by 7 bases and J by 2 bases; unmatched bases: 6. CDR3 bases: TGTGCCAGCAACCGGGACAGCAACACAGATACGCAGTATTTT. As protein: CASNRDSNTDTQYF.

For this clonotype: A much larger clone lies a single base off, so this may be a read error. Likely a read error: the CDR3 ends without its conserved phenylalanine or tryptophan. The chain carries TRBV7-9 and TRBJ1-5; D call uncertain. Germline V lookup: CDR1 SEHNR, CDR2 FQNEAQ (reference sequence). This CDR3 is 16 amino acids long. Trimming took 2 bases from V and 2 from J, leaving 13 bases between them. In DNA, the CDR3 is TGTGCCAGCAGCTTAACGTTGGGCGGGGGCAATCAGCCCCAGCATCTT. Amino acids: CASSLTLGGGNQPQHL.

The chain recombines TRBV29-1 with TRBJ1-4; tentative D call: TRBD1 (6 bases). Germline V gene lookup returns CDR1 SQVTM and CDR2 ANQGSEA. V shed 7 bases and J shed 0 bases, with 9 bases lying between them. The CDR3 sequence is 13 residues long. CDR3 nucleotides: TGCAGCGCTGAGGGGGCAACTAATGAAAAACTGTTTTTT. It codes for CSAEGATNEKLFF. The variable domain in full, with the rest retrieved from reference TRBV29-1 and TRBJ1-4, is SAVISQKPSRDICQRGTSLTIQCQVDSQVTMMFWYRQQPGQSLTLIATANQGSEATYESGFVIDKFPISRPNLTFSTLTVSNMSPEDSSIYLCSAEGATNEKLFFGSGTQLSVL.

This rearrangement joins TRBV9 to TRBJ2-1; no clear D. The ends were cut back, 4 bases at V and 14 bases at J, with 4 bases in the middle. The germline V gene has CDR1 SGDLS and CDR2 YYNGEE. This CDR3 spans 8 amino acids. The CDR3: CASSFKFF. CDR3 nucleotide sequence: TGTGCCAGCAGCTTTAAGTTCTTC. Full variable domain (missing parts from reference TRBV9 and TRBJ2-1): DSGVTQTPKHLITATGQRVTLRCSPRSGDLSVYWYQQSLDQGLQFLIQYYNGEERAKGNILERFSAQQFPDLHSELNLSSLELGDSALYFCASSFKFFGPGTRLTVL.

This clonotype showed up just a few times. The chain carries TRBV20-1 and TRBJ1-5, with D possibly being TRBD1 (6 bases). Trimming stripped 8 bases from V and 3 bases from J, with 20 bases between. CDR1 is DFQATT and CDR2 is SNEGSKA in the germline V gene (reference sequence). The CDR3 has 15 residues. The CDR3 bases are TGCAGTACCAAACCCCTGACAGGACACAATCAGCCCCAGCATTTT. This encodes CSTKPLTGHNQPQHF.

This clonotype was found a few times. V usage is TRBV4-1 and J usage is TRBJ2-7; D remains unclear. This CDR3 has 14 amino acids. Germline V gene data show CDR1 as MGHRA and CDR2 as YSYEKL. Trimming stripped 0 bases from V and 2 bases from J, with 8 bases between. The CDR3 DNA reads TGCGCCAGCAGCCAAGATGTAGGGACCTACGAGCAGTACTTC. Translated, it gives CASSQDVGTYEQYF.

This clonotype was seen many times. The CDR3 sequence: CRAGDTDTQYF. The CDR3 DNA reads as TGCAGGGCGGGAGACACAGATACGCAGTATTTT. V usage is TRBV29-1 and J usage is TRBJ2-3; 7 bases are shared with TRBD2. In germline, CDR1 is SQVTM, CDR2 ANQGSEA. The CDR3 length is 11 residues.

The table lists this clonotype with many counts. The chain combines TRBV28 with TRBJ2-7; D is perhaps TRBD2 (7 bases). The CDR3 spans 14 residues. V lost 7 bases and J 6 bases, leaving 19 bases between the germline ends. From germline, CDR1 is MDHEN and CDR2 SYDVKM. The CDR3 spells CASTETGLGSEQYF. The CDR3 region has the DNA TGTGCCAGCACCGAGACAGGACTAGGGAGCGAGCAGTACTTC. The variable domain in full, completed from reference TRBV28 and TRBJ2-7, reads DVKVTQSSRYLVKRTGEKVFLECVQDMDHENMFWYRQDPGLGLRLIYFSYDVKMKEKGDIPEGYSVSREKKERFSLILESASTNQTSMYLCASTETGLGSEQYFGPGTRLTVT.

This chain joins TRBV11-1 and TRBJ2-5; D gene uncertain. Germline CDR1 reads SGHAT; CDR2 reads FQDESV (reference sequence). This CDR3 region has 13 residues. Trimming stripped 4 bases from V and 1 base from J, with 7 bases between. The CDR3 bases are TGTGCCAGCAGCTCGCAACTCCAAGAGACCCAGTACTTC. Protein sequence: CASSSQLQETQYF.

The chain has TRBV27 and TRBJ2-7, with a tentative D call TRBD1 (6 bases). Trimming stripped 5 bases from V and 6 bases from J, with 14 bases between. The CDR3 is made up of 13 amino acids. Germline V CDR1 and CDR2: MNHEY, SMNVEV (reference sequence). CDR3 residues: CASSLGEGGEQYF. CDR3 in DNA: TGTGCCAGCAGTCTTGGGGAAGGGGGCGAGCAGTACTTC.

The J gene is TRBJ2-2, the V gene TRBV20-1; 11 nucleotides agree with TRBD2. Germline V gives CDR1 DFQATT, CDR2 SNEGSKA (reference sequence). The CDR3 is made up of 16 amino acids. V gave up 5 bases and J gave up 5 bases; unmatched junction bases: 10. In DNA, the CDR3 is TGCAGTGCTTATCCTGGACTAGCGGGCGGAACCGGGGAGCTGTTTTTT. It translates to CSAYPGLAGGTGELFF.

This clonotype was detected many times. The chain carries TRBV30 and TRBJ1-2, with TRBD1 matching over 8 bases. The CDR3 runs to 13 residues. V shed 0 bases, J shed 8 bases, and the junction held 5 bases outside the gene matches. In germline, CDR1 is GTSNPN, CDR2 SVGIG (reference sequence). The CDR3 DNA sequence: TGTGCCTGGAGTGTTTCAGGGGGCTTGGGCTACACCTTC. It translates to CAWSVSGGLGYTF.

This clonotype was observed a handful of times. V usage is TRBV2 and J usage is TRBJ2-2; D remains ambiguous. CDR3 length equals 13 residues. V was trimmed by 4 bases and J by 0 bases, leaving 3 bases between them. Germline V CDR1 and CDR2: SNHLY, FYNNEI. CDR3: CASSGPNTGELFF. The CDR3, as DNA: TGTGCCAGCAGTGGACCGAACACCGGGGAGCTGTTTTTT.

This clonotype has a handful of counts. The chain recombines TRBV28 with TRBJ2-2; D call uncertain. The length of the CDR3 is 14 residues. In germline, CDR1 is MDHEN, CDR2 SYDVKM. V was clipped by 9 bases and J by 0 bases, with 11 bases between them. The CDR3 nucleotides read TGTGCCAGTTACGGACGTCCGAACACCGGGGAGCTGTTTTTT. Translating it yields CASYGRPNTGELFF.

Many counts were recorded for this clonotype. V and J are TRBV7-9 and TRBJ2-1; the match to TRBD1 covers 7 bases. The CDR3 is made up of 13 amino acids. Germline V lookup: CDR1 SEHNR, CDR2 FQNEAQ (reference sequence). V shed 6 bases and J 8 bases; nucleotides not matched to a gene: 7. The DNA for the CDR3 is TGTGCCAGCAGTCCTGACAGGGCGCATGAGCAGTTCTTC. This translates into CASSPDRAHEQFF.

This clonotype has a count of ten or more. CDR3 sequence reads: CASSSGRLYSYEQYF. CDR3 coding DNA: TGTGCCAGCAGTTCGGGCAGGCTTTATTCCTACGAGCAGTACTTC. This chain links TRBV2 with TRBJ2-7; D is uncertain. The germline gives CDR1 SNHLY, CDR2 FYNNEI. CDR3 size: 15 residues. V lost 5 bases, J lost 1 base, and 15 bases lay in between.

This clonotype was counted a few times. The chain couples TRBV5-8 to TRBJ2-3, with 8 bases fitting TRBD2. Germline loops: CDR1 SGHTS, CDR2 YDEGEE. With V trimmed by 4 bases and J by 6 bases, 16 bases remained unmatched. The CDR3 consists of 17 residues. This chain's CDR3 is CASSPGGSGTLYDTQYF. DNA for the CDR3: TGTGCCAGCAGCCCGGGAGGGAGCGGGACTCTCTACGATACGCAGTATTTT.

The rearrangement joins TRBV5-1 to TRBJ2-1; D possibly uses TRBD1 or TRBD2 (5 bases each). The length of the CDR3 is 16 residues. Trimming took off 0 bases at V and 4 bases at J, with 14 bases between the two ends. Germline V CDR1 and CDR2: SGHRS, YFSETQ. Here the CDR3 DNA reads TGCGCCAGCAGCTTGGTTGAGGGGCTAAATTACAATGAGCAGTTCTTC. This encodes CASSLVEGLNYNEQFF.

The chain links TRBV6-1 to TRBJ2-3; 7 bases map to TRBD2. The junction had 18 bases not matched to a gene; V was cut back by 5 bases and J by 1 base. The V gene's germline CDR1 is MNHNS and CDR2 SASEGT. The CDR3 covers 19 residues. CDR3 loop: CASSPWLAGSGGGTDTQYF. The CDR3 coding sequence is TGTGCCAGCAGTCCCTGGTTAGCGGGCTCTGGGGGGGGCACAGATACGCAGTATTTT.

This clonotype was seen ten or more times. The rearrangement links TRBV20-1 to TRBJ2-3, with a weak D call TRBD2 (5 bases). Germline loops: CDR1 DFQATT, CDR2 SNEGSKA (reference sequence). This CDR3 has 16 residues. Trimming removed 0 bases at V and 6 bases at J, with 19 bases between. The DNA of the CDR3 is TGCAGTGCTAGAGATAAGGAGGTAGCCTGGCTCGATACGCAGTATTTT. Translated: CSARDKEVAWLDTQYF.

This clonotype was seen a few times. The J gene is TRBJ2-3, the V gene TRBV27; 9 bases align to TRBD1. J lost 2 bases, V lost 8 bases, and 5 bases had no gene match. Germline CDR1 reads MNHEY; CDR2 reads SMNVEV (reference sequence). The CDR3 contains 14 residues. This CDR3 is CASGGTGHTDTQYF. Written as DNA, the CDR3 is TGTGCCAGCGGCGGGACAGGGCACACAGATACGCAGTATTTT.

This clonotype has only a few counts. J is TRBJ2-7 and V is TRBV20-1; D is uncertain. Germline V gives CDR1 DFQATT, CDR2 SNEGSKA (reference sequence). This CDR3 has 14 residues. Trimming took off 1 base at V and 1 base at J, with 11 bases between the two ends. This chain's CDR3 is CSARVTDGSYEQYF. CDR3 bases: TGCAGTGCTAGAGTAACGGACGGATCCTACGAGCAGTACTTC.

CDR3 sequence: CASGLRGAGDEQYF. The CDR3 DNA reads as TGTGCCAGCGGTCTTCGCGGAGCGGGAGACGAGCAGTACTTC. The chain is built from TRBV28 and TRBJ2-7; 8 bases align to TRBD2. Germline trimming cut 8 bases from V and 5 bases from J; bases unmatched to any gene: 11. Looked up from germline, CDR1 is MDHEN and CDR2 is SYDVKM. CDR3 length equals 14 residues.

There are many counts of this clonotype. The CDR3 coding sequence is TGTGCCAGCAGTCCTGACTCAAGCGAAGAGACCCAGTACTTC. It specifies CASSPDSSEETQYF. V and J are TRBV6-1 and TRBJ2-5; D not resolved. Trimming pared 5 bases from V and 3 bases from J, leaving 13 bases between. The CDR3 contains 14 residues. Germline V gives CDR1 MNHNS, CDR2 SASEGT.

This clonotype was counted only a few times. The J gene is TRBJ1-1, the V gene TRBV19; D is possibly TRBD1 (5 bases). The ends were cut back, 2 bases at V and 3 bases at J, with 13 bases in the middle. This CDR3 has 15 amino acids. Germline-derived CDR1 and CDR2 are LNHDA and SQIVND (reference sequence). The CDR3 here is CASSISTVFHTEAFF. The CDR3 DNA sequence: TGTGCCAGTAGTATATCGACAGTTTTTCACACTGAAGCTTTCTTT.

There are a few counts of this clonotype. This chain joins TRBV14 and TRBJ2-1; tentative D call: TRBD2 (6 bases). This CDR3 has 17 amino acids. Trimming removed 0 bases at V and 0 bases at J, with 12 bases between. CDR1 SGHDN and CDR2 FVKESK come from the germline V gene. CDR3 amino acids: CASSQEIGGSSYNEQFF. DNA of the CDR3: TGTGCCAGCAGCCAAGAAATCGGAGGGAGCTCCTACAATGAGCAGTTCTTC.

The V gene is TRBV29-1, the J gene TRBJ1-3; TRBD1 aligns across 9 bases. The germline V gene has CDR1 SQVTM and CDR2 ANQGSEA. The junction had 4 bases not matched to a gene; V was cut back by 4 bases and J by 6 bases. CDR3 length: 13 amino acids. CDR3 sequence (DNA): TGCAGCGTTGCGACAGGGGGGGAAAACACCATATATTTT. This translates into CSVATGGENTIYF. The entire variable domain, with the rest obtained from reference TRBV29-1 and TRBJ1-3, is as follows: SAVISQKPSRDICQRGTSLTIQCQVDSQVTMMFWYRQQPGQSLTLIATANQGSEATYESGFVIDKFPISRPNLTFSTLTVSNMSPEDSSIYLCSVATGGENTIYFGEGSWLTVV.

Turning to this clonotype: This may stem from a read error, because a much larger clone lies one nucleotide away. V and J are TRBV20-1 and TRBJ2-3; 8 bases are shared with TRBD2. CDR3 length: 18 amino acids. Germline trimming cut 1 base from V and 4 bases from J; bases unmatched to any gene: 16. Per the germline V gene, CDR1 is DFQATT and CDR2 is SNEGSKA (reference sequence). In DNA, the CDR3 is TGCAGTGCTAGAGGGACCCTGGTTCGGAACGGGAGGGCAGATACGCAGTATTTT. It codes for CSARGTLVRNGRADTQYF.

The rearrangement links TRBV12-3 or TRBV12-4 to TRBJ1-2; the match to TRBD1 covers 7 bases. The CDR3 covers 15 residues. V gave up 6 bases and J gave up 3 bases; unmatched junction bases: 10. The CDR3 loop reads CASRGTGAVDYGYTF. DNA of the CDR3: TGTGCCAGCAGGGGAACAGGGGCAGTGGACTATGGCTACACCTTC.